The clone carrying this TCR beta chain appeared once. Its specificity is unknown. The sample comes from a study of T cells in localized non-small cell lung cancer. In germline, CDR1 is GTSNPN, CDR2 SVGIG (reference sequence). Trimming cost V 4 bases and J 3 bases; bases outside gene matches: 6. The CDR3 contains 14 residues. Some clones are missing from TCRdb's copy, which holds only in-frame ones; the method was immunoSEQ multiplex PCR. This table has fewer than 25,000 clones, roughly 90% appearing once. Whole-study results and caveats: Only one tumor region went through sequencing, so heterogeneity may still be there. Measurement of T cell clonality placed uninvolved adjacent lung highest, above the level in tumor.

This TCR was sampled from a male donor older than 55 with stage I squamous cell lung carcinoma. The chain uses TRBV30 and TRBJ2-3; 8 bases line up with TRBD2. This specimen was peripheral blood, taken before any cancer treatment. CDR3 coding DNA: TGTGCCTGGACCGGGACTAGTAAAACAGATACGCAGTATTTT. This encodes CAWTGTSKTDTQYF. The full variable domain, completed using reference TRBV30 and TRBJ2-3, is SQTIHQWPATLVQPVGSPLSLECTVEGTSNPNLYWYRQAAGRGLQLLFYSVGIGQISSEVPQNLSASRPQDRQFILSSKKLLLSDSGFYLCAWTGTSKTDTQYFGPGTRLTVL.